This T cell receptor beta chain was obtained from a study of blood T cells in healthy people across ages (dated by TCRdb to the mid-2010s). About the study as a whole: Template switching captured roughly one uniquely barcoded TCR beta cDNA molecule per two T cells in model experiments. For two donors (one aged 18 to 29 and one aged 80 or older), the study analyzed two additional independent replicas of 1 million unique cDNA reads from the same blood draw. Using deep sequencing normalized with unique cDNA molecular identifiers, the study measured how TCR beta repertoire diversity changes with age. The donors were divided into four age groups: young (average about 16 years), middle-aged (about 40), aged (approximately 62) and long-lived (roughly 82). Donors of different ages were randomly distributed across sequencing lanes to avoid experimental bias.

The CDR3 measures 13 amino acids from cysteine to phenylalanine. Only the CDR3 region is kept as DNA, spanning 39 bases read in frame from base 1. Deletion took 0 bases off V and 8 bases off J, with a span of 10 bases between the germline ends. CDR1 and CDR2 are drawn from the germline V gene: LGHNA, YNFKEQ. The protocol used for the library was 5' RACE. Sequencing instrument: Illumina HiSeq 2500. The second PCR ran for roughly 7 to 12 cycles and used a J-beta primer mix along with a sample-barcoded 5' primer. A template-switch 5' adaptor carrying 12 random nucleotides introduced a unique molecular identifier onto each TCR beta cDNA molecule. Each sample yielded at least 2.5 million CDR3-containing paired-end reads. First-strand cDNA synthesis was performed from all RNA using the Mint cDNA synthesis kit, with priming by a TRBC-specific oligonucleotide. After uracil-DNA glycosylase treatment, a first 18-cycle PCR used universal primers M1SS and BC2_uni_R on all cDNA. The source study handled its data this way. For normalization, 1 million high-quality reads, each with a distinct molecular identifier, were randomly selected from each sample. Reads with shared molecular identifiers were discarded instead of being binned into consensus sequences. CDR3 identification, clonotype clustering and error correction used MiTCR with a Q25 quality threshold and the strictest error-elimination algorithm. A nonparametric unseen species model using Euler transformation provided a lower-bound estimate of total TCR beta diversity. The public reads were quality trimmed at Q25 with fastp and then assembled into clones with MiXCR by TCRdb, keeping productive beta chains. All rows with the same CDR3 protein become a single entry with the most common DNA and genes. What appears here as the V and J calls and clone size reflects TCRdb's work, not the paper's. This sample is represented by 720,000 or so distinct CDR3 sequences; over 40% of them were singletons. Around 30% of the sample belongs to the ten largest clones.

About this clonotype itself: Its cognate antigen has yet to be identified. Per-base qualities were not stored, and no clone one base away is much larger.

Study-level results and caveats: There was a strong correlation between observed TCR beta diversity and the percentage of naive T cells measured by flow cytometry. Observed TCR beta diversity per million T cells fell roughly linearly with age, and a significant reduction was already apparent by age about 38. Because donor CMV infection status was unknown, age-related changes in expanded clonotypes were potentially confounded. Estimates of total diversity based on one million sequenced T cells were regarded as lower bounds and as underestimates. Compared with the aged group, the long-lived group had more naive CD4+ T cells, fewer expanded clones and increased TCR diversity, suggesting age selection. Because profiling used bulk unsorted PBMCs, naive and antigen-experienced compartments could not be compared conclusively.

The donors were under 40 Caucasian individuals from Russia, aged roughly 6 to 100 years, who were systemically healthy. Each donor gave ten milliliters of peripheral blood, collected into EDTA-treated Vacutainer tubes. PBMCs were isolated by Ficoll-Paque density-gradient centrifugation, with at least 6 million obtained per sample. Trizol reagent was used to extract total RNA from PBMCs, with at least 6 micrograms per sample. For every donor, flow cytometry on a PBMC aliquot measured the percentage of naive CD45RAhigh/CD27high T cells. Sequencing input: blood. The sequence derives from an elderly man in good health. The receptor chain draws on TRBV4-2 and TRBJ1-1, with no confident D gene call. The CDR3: CASSQDMTREAFF. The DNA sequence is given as TGTGCCAGCAGCCAAGATATGACACGAGAAGCTTTCTTT.